The rows below give T cell receptor beta chains drawn from one sample of a study of T-cell reconstitution after alpha-beta-depleted transplantation in children. TCRdb re-derived calls from the PCR reads in MiXCR, one entry per CDR3 protein. The sample lists some 600,000 distinct CDR3 sequences, around 13% occurring once. The source was PBMCs, mostly from graft donor cells, collected 360 days after TCRalphabeta/CD19-depleted stem cell transplant. These TCRs come from a male patient younger than 18 who had a stem cell transplant for acute myeloid leukemia, so the T cells may come from the graft donor. The CDR3 runs from the conserved cysteine through the conserved F or W. Each record gives: clone size, D gene, J gene, V gene, CDR3 protein, CDR3 DNA. The D gene is left open where the match is weak. Only some rows state a clone size, as once, few, many or a class for expanded clones.

>many|.|TRBJ2-3|TRBV11-2
CASSSRGTSTDTQYF
TGTGCCAGCAGCTCTAGGGGGACTAGCACAGATACGCAGTATTTT
>.|.|TRBJ2-3|TRBV6-1
CASTRGTLGTDTQYF
TGTGCCAGCACCAGGGGGACTCTGGGCACAGATACGCAGTATTTT
>.|TRBD2|TRBJ2-1|TRBV11-3
CASSLGASGRWNEQFF
TGTGCCAGCAGTTTAGGGGCCAGCGGGAGGTGGAATGAGCAGTTCTTC
>.|.|TRBJ2-1|TRBV14
CASSPVGWYKTYNEQFF
TGTGCCAGCAGCCCAGTGGGTTGGTACAAGACCTACAATGAGCAGTTCTTC
>many|.|TRBJ2-3|TRBV10-3
CAISDRSFDTDTQYF
TGTGCCATCAGTGACAGGTCCTTTGATACAGATACGCAGTATTTT
>.|TRBD2|TRBJ2-1|TRBV20-1
CSARWFGGASGSRGWNEQFF
TGCAGTGCTAGATGGTTCGGCGGGGCTAGCGGGAGTAGGGGGTGGAATGAGCAGTTCTTC
>many|TRBD2|TRBJ2-1|TRBV28
CASRGLAGHYNEQFF
TGTGCCAGCAGGGGACTAGCGGGCCACTACAATGAGCAGTTCTTC
>many|TRBD1|TRBJ2-7|TRBV20-1
CSASRGTGRSEQYF
TGCAGTGCTAGTAGGGGGACAGGGCGGTCCGAGCAGTACTTC
>.|TRBD2|TRBJ2-2|TRBV6-5
CASSYPTSGIPPNTGELFF
TGTGCCAGCAGTTACCCGACTAGCGGGATCCCCCCGAACACCGGGGAGCTGTTTTTT
>few|.|TRBJ2-1|TRBV5-1
CASSLPATSYNEQFF
TGCGCCAGCAGCTTACCAGCGACCTCCTACAATGAGCAGTTCTTC
>many|.|TRBJ2-5|TRBV7-2
CASSLWTGSETQYF
TGTGCCAGCAGCCTTTGGACTGGCTCAGAGACCCAGTACTTC
>.|.|TRBJ2-2|TRBV7-9
CASSFGFVGQNTGELFF
TGTGCCAGCAGCTTCGGGTTCGTGGGCCAGAACACCGGGGAGCTGTTTTTT
>few|.|TRBJ1-1|TRBV28
CAGQEQNGGRTEAFF
TGTGCCGGACAAGAACAAAATGGGGGTAGGACTGAAGCTTTCTTT
>.|.|TRBJ1-6|TRBV14
CASSHAGAPLHF
TGTGCCAGCAGCCATGCAGGAGCACCCCTCCACTTT
>few|TRBD2|TRBJ2-1|TRBV24-1
CATRLAGRSEQFF
TGTGCCACCAGACTAGCGGGACGTTCCGAGCAGTTCTTC
>.|.|TRBJ2-1|TRBV9
CASSVGASVEQFF
TGTGCCAGCAGCGTAGGCGCTTCGGTTGAGCAGTTCTTC
>.|.|TRBJ2-7|TRBV11-1
CASSLFPVGADLSYEQYF
TGTGCCAGCAGTTTATTCCCCGTAGGGGCCGACCTCTCCTACGAGCAGTACTTC
>few|.|TRBJ2-7|TRBV28
CASSLRTGGPSYEQYF
TGTGCCAGCAGTTTACGAACCGGAGGGCCAAGCTACGAGCAGTACTTC
>few|TRBD2|TRBJ2-1|TRBV6-1
CASGTRGISYNEQFF
TGTGCCAGCGGAACGCGGGGGATCTCCTACAATGAGCAGTTCTTC
>few|.|TRBJ1-2|TRBV6-5
CASSYSGGDYGYTF
TGTGCCAGCAGTTACTCGGGCGGTGACTATGGCTACACCTTC
>few|.|TRBJ1-6|TRBV4-3
CASSQDPRGANSPLHF
TGCGCCAGCAGCCAAGATCCTCGGGGAGCTAATTCACCCCTCCACTTT
>few|.|TRBJ2-5|TRBV28
CASQHGAGLETQYF
TGTGCCAGCCAACACGGGGCAGGGTTAGAGACCCAGTACTTC
>few|.|TRBJ2-7|TRBV6-5
CASSYPLVGSGVVCEQYF
TGTGCCAGCAGTTACCCTCTCGTCGGGTCGGGAGTTGTTTGCGAGCAGTACTTC
>many|TRBD2|TRBJ2-7|TRBV20-1
CSAARLAGLYEQYF
TGCAGTGCTGCCCGACTAGCGGGTCTCTACGAGCAGTACTTC
>.|.|TRBJ2-2|TRBV20-1
CSARERTHTGELFF
TGCAGTGCTAGAGAAAGGACACACACCGGGGAGCTGTTTTTT
>few|.|TRBJ1-5|TRBV29-1
CSVGVAHGPQHF
TGCAGCGTTGGGGTGGCACATGGGCCCCAGCATTTT
>.|TRBD1|TRBJ1-2|TRBV7-2
CASSLWDRDYGYTF
TGTGCCAGCAGCTTATGGGACAGAGATTATGGCTACACCTTC
>few|.|TRBJ2-7|TRBV4-2
CASSQDMAGVTYEQYF
TGTGCCAGCAGCCAAGATATGGCAGGGGTCACTTACGAGCAGTACTTC
>few|TRBD2|TRBJ2-3|TRBV28
CASSLTSGGPTDTQYF
TGTGCCAGCAGTTTAACGTCGGGAGGGCCTACAGATACGCAGTATTTT
>.|.|TRBJ2-2|TRBV12-3/TRBV12-4
CASTPGAGELFF
TGTGCCAGCACCCCGGGGGCCGGGGAGCTGTTTTTT
>few|.|TRBJ2-1|TRBV28
CASSAPGLSPYNEQFF
TGTGCCAGCAGTGCCCCGGGACTTAGTCCCTACAATGAGCAGTTCTTC
>few|TRBD1|TRBJ1-5|TRBV4-2
CASSLLDRGPQPQHF
TGTGCCAGCAGCCTATTGGACAGGGGGCCTCAGCCCCAGCATTTT
>.|TRBD1|TRBJ2-2|TRBV11-2
CASSRTGPGELFF
TGTGCCAGCAGCAGGACAGGTCCCGGGGAGCTGTTTTTT
>.|TRBD2|TRBJ2-5|TRBV20-1
CSAPSSGGKETQYF
TGCAGTGCCCCAAGTAGCGGGGGGAAAGAGACCCAGTACTTC
>few|TRBD2|TRBJ2-2|TRBV20-1
CSARLRLAGNTGELFF
TGCAGTGCTAGATTAAGACTAGCGGGAAACACCGGGGAGCTGTTTTTT
>few|.|TRBJ2-7|TRBV27
CASSPTASPYEQYF
TGTGCCAGCAGCCCGACAGCTTCCCCCTACGAGCAGTACTTC
>many|TRBD2|TRBJ2-3|TRBV28
CASSSNRDYFLDTQYF
TGTGCCAGCAGCAGTAACCGGGACTACTTTCTAGATACGCAGTATTTT
>.|.|TRBJ1-1|TRBV7-2
CASSLYLTGVNTEAFF
TGTGCCAGCAGCTTATACCTGACAGGAGTAAACACTGAAGCTTTCTTT
>.|.|TRBJ2-3|TRBV5-1
CASSQGHTTDTQYF
TGCGCCAGCAGCCAGGGACATACCACAGATACGCAGTATTTT
>few|.|TRBJ2-7|TRBV4-3
CASSQDRASPYEQYF
TGCGCCAGCAGCCAAGATAGGGCCAGCCCCTACGAGCAGTACTTC
>.|TRBD1|TRBJ2-3|TRBV20-1
CSASDRPTDTQYF
TGCAGTGCCTCGGACAGGCCCACAGATACGCAGTATTTT
>.|.|TRBJ2-5|TRBV5-1
CASSLGTHSLETQYF
TGCGCCAGCAGCTTAGGGACTCACTCCTTAGAGACCCAGTACTTC
>.|.|TRBJ2-7|TRBV30
CAWSDKGIQYF
TGTGCCTGGAGCGACAAGGGAATCCAGTACTTC
>.|TRBD1|TRBJ2-7|TRBV10-3
CAISDPRPETGIYEQYF
TGTGCCATCAGTGACCCCAGACCCGAGACAGGGATTTACGAGCAGTACTTC
>many|.|TRBJ2-1|TRBV12-3/TRBV12-4
CASSSSSYNEQFF
TGTGCCAGCAGCTCCAGCTCCTACAATGAGCAGTTCTTC
>few|.|TRBJ2-7|TRBV5-1
CASSLSGDIGEQYF
TGCGCCAGCAGCTTATCAGGGGATATAGGGGAGCAGTACTTC
>few|TRBD1|TRBJ2-7|TRBV4-3
CASSQTGTGAYEQYF
TGCGCCAGCAGCCAGACCGGGACAGGGGCCTACGAGCAGTACTTC
>few|.|TRBJ2-7|TRBV10-3
CAIRRTVSYEQYF
TGTGCCATCAGGAGGACTGTCTCCTACGAGCAGTACTTC
>few|.|TRBJ2-7|TRBV20-1
CSAASYEQYF
TGCAGTGCTGCATCCTACGAGCAGTACTTC
>.|TRBD1|TRBJ2-3|TRBV27
CASTDRDRGRRTDTQYF
TGTGCCAGCACCGACAGGGACAGGGGGCGGCGCACAGATACGCAGTATTTT
>.|TRBD2|TRBJ2-7|TRBV7-9
CASSTRTSGNAYEQYF
TGTGCCAGCAGCACACGGACTAGCGGGAATGCCTACGAGCAGTACTTC
>.|.|TRBJ2-5|TRBV5-1
CASSLTSTKETQYF
TGCGCCAGCAGCTTGACCTCCACCAAAGAGACCCAGTACTTC
>many|.|TRBJ1-5|TRBV5-6
CASSLGRYSNQPQHF
TGTGCCAGCAGCCTGGGACGGTATAGCAATCAGCCCCAGCATTTT